The present T cell receptor (beta chain) was sequenced within a study of blood T cell repertoires in COVID-19. Overall study context: From T cells, B-cell-depleted T cells, or PBMCs came the material, which was cDNA or gDNA.

Residents of 24 US areas, aged roughly 18 to 95 years, made up the participants. Assignments of participants to cohorts depended upon their own reported clinical history. Donors in Cohort 3 counted as recovered after two negative PCRs, clearance, or symptom resolution. The germline CDR1 and CDR2 sequences are SGHTA and FQGNSA. The CDR3 sequence is 15 residues long. V shed 5 bases and J 2 bases; nucleotides not matched to a gene: 9. Produced via immunoSEQ multiplex PCR; TCRdb's table is partial and in-frame only. There are about 430,000 clones in the sample; approximately 90% occur only once, and 1% to 1.3% lies in the top ten.

The sequence came from a man younger than 40 who had recovered from COVID-19. The material sequenced was PBMCs or T cells enriched from blood (not recorded which). The chain links TRBV7-2 to TRBJ2-7, with 7 bases matching TRBD2. CDR3 sequence reads: CASSLGSGFAYEQYF. The CDR3 nucleotides read TGTGCCAGCAGCCTAGGTAGCGGGTTTGCCTACGAGCAGTACTTC.